This passage covers 13 T cell receptor beta chains from one sample sequenced in a study of control samples from healthy donors and cancer patients. Profiled with immunoSEQ multiplex PCR; TCRdb holds only in-frame clones, not every one. The repertoire has 130,000 or so clones, around nine tenths of them found once; the top ten carry around 10%. Specimen: blood. The receptor set was obtained from a man aged 25 to 45 in good health.

V gene TRBV5-6 combines with J gene TRBJ1-2; D perhaps matches TRBD1 (6 bases). Germline CDR1 is SGHDT and CDR2 is YYEEEE. V lost 4 bases to trimming and J lost 4 bases, with 14 bases between them. The CDR3 loop spans 14 amino acids. The CDR3 DNA is TGTGCCAGCAGCACAGTACAGGGCATCTATGGCTACACCTTC. Translation gives CASSTVQGIYGYTF.

This clone was detected a few times. The chain combines TRBV18 with TRBJ1-2; D ambiguous. CDR1 and CDR2 from the germline V gene are KGHSH and LQKENI. This CDR3 has 12 amino acids. The V and J ends lost 6 bases and 3 bases respectively, with 8 bases between them. The CDR3 sequence is CASSDSDYGYTF. The CDR3 DNA reads TGTGCCAGCTCTGACTCGGACTATGGCTACACCTTC.

The chain joins TRBV2 to TRBJ2-1, with 13 bases matching TRBD2. The CDR3 runs 14 residues. Germline CDR1 and CDR2: SNHLY and FYNNEI. V lost 6 bases and J lost 5; bases outside the gene matches: 1. CDR3 sequence reads: CASRGTSGDNEQFF. The DNA of the CDR3 is TGTGCCAGCAGGGGGACTAGCGGGGACAATGAGCAGTTCTTC.

The rearrangement joins TRBV24-1 to TRBJ2-3; perhaps TRBD2 as D (6 bases). The V gene's germline CDR1 is KGHDR and CDR2 SFDVKD. The CDR3 totals 16 residues. The V gene lost 9 bases and the J gene lost 2 bases, with 20 bases spanning the gap. The CDR3 bases are TGTGCCACCTCCGACCCTGGAGCGGGCATCACAGATACGCAGTATTTT. Protein: CATSDPGAGITDTQYF.

J is TRBJ2-3 and V is TRBV24-1, with TRBD1 identical over 8 bases. CDR3 length: 16 amino acids. Trimming removed 3 bases from V and 4 bases from J; junction bases left unmatched: 8. Germline V gene data show CDR1 as KGHDR and CDR2 as SFDVKD. The CDR3 sequence is CATSDPTGGRADTQYF. The CDR3 coding sequence is TGTGCCACCAGTGATCCAACAGGGGGTCGGGCAGATACGCAGTATTTT.

In its sample, this clone was seen once. The rearrangement uses TRBV3-1 (or the pseudogene TRBV3-2) and TRBJ1-1; D gene unclear. Looked up from germline, CDR1 is LGHDT and CDR2 is YNNKEL (reference sequence). The CDR3 runs to 13 residues. V was pared by 1 base and J by 6 bases, with 9 bases between. Here the CDR3 reads CASSQGGLAEAFF. The CDR3 DNA is TGTGCCAGCAGCCAAGGAGGTTTGGCTGAAGCTTTCTTT.

This rearrangement joins TRBV10-3 to TRBJ1-1, with a tentative D call TRBD1 (5 bases). The CDR3 length is 13 residues. V shed 3 bases and J shed 8 bases, with 13 bases lying between them. The germline gives CDR1 ENHRY, CDR2 SYGVKD. The CDR3 loop is CAISEGPGREAFF. DNA of the CDR3: TGTGCCATCAGTGAAGGCCCAGGGAGGGAAGCTTTCTTT.

This sequence joins TRBV18 and TRBJ1-5, with a tentative D call TRBD1 (5 bases). Trimming cost V 4 bases and J 10 bases, with 17 bases left between them. The CDR3 spans 14 residues. Germline V gene lookup returns CDR1 KGHSH and CDR2 LQKENI. The CDR3 sequence is CASSQGPTQGPQHF. DNA of the CDR3: TGTGCCAGCTCACAGGGACCGACTCAGGGCCCCCAGCATTTT.

The CDR3 region is CASSRDRDTGELFF. CDR3 nucleotide sequence: TGCGCCAGCAGTCGGGACAGGGACACCGGGGAGCTGTTTTTT. The gene calls are TRBV10-1 and TRBJ2-2, with 9 positions matching TRBD1. This CDR3 contains 14 residues. Germline V gene lookup returns CDR1 WNHNN and CDR2 SYGVQD (reference sequence). The J segment lost 3 bases and the V segment lost 5 bases, leaving 1 base of the junction unmatched.

This clone has just one count. The chain uses TRBV2 and TRBJ1-5; possible D gene TRBD1, 6 bases. The CDR3 runs 15 residues. The germline V gene encodes CDR1 SNHLY and CDR2 FYNNEI. V was cut by 1 base and J by 1 base, with 8 bases left in between. For the CDR3, the DNA is TGTGCCAGCAGTGAAGAGGGGGGAAGCAATCAGCCCCAGCATTTT. Amino acids: CASSEEGGSNQPQHF. Full variable domain (missing parts from reference TRBV2 and TRBJ1-5): EPEVTQTPSHQVTQMGQEVILRCVPISNHLYFYWYRQILGQKVEFLVSFYNNEISEKSEIFDDQFSVERPDGSNFTLKIRSTKLEDSAMYFCASSEEGGSNQPQHFGDGTRLSIL.

This rearrangement joins TRBV12-5 to TRBJ2-7; D is possibly TRBD1 (6 bases). This CDR3 contains 12 residues. Trimming stripped 6 bases from V and 6 bases from J, with 12 bases between. Germline CDR1 and CDR2: LGHNT and FRNRAP. The CDR3 protein is CASGTHRAEQYF. For the CDR3, the DNA is TGTGCTAGTGGAACCCACAGGGCCGAGCAGTACTTC. The full variable domain, completed using reference TRBV12-5 and TRBJ2-7, is DARVTQTPRHKVTEMGQEVTMRCQPILGHNTVFWYRQTMMQGLELLAYFRNRAPLDDSGMPKDRFSAEMPDATLATLKIQPSEPRDSAVYFCASGTHRAEQYFGPGTRLTVT.

J is TRBJ2-7 and V is TRBV6-5; perhaps D is TRBD1 or TRBD2 (5 bases each). The V and J ends lost 7 bases and 3 bases respectively, with 13 bases between them. CDR1 and CDR2 from the germline V gene are MNHEY and SVGAGI. The CDR3 has 13 residues. The CDR3 here is CASNTGRGYEQYV. In nucleotides, the CDR3 is TGTGCCAGCAATACAGGACGGGGCTACGAGCAGTACGTC.

The chain joins TRBV5-1 to TRBJ2-7; D possibly corresponds to TRBD1 (6 bases). This CDR3 is 16 amino acids long. The germline V gene has CDR1 SGHRS and CDR2 YFSETQ. V shed 2 bases and J shed 9 bases, with 24 bases lying between them. The CDR3 sequence: CASSFDSMDSRLGQYV. The CDR3 DNA follows: TGCGCCAGCAGCTTTGACTCCATGGACAGCCGGCTTGGGCAGTACGTC.